The sequence of this T cell receptor beta chain was determined in a study of OX40 agonist ivuxolimab in advanced cancers. Across the study: The eligibility criteria allowed prior anti-PD-1, anti-PD-L1 or anti-CTLA-4 therapy, and about 40% had some. General study results and limits: Expanded clones tended on average to be more numerous among CD8+ T cells than CD4+.

Concerning this clone: The antigen is not known.

CDR3 length: 14 residues. V lost 3 bases to trimming and J lost 2 bases, with 11 bases between them. The germline V gene encodes CDR1 MGHRA and CDR2 YSYEKL. Some clones are missing from TCRdb's copy, which holds only in-frame ones; the method was immunoSEQ multiplex PCR. The table includes tens of thousands of clones, more than 60% detected once. Autoimmune disease history or systemic immunosuppression led to patients being barred. V is TRBV4-1 and J is TRBJ2-7; D gene uncertain. Sample: CD4+ or CD8+ T cells sorted from blood, taken in a trial of the OX40 agonist ivuxolimab. This TCR came from an adult with an advanced solid tumor such as melanoma, head and neck, liver or kidney cancer. In nucleotides, the CDR3 is TGCGCCAGCAGCCAGGCGTGGCCGACCTACGAGCAGTACTTC. Translation gives CASSQAWPTYEQYF.